The T cell receptor (beta chain) under discussion was sequenced for a study of technical replicates of blood from a handful of donors. This CDR3 region has 14 residues. V dropped 6 bases and J dropped 7; count of bases not matched to a gene: 9. CDR1 is MNHEY and CDR2 is SVGAGI in the germline V gene. The protocol was immunoSEQ multiplex PCR, while the TCRdb copy is restricted to in-frame clones and leaves out a portion. The sample has some 60,000 clones, roughly 91% seen once; the top ten hold about 3.9%. V gene TRBV6-5 combines with J gene TRBJ1-2; 9 nucleotides line up with TRBD1. This TCR derives from a human donor in good health. Some clones in this sample may be carry-over from other donors' samples. Sequencing was carried out using PBMCs. CDR3 bases: TGTGCCAGCAGGCCACAGGGGGCCAGAGTTGGCTACACCTTC. Amino acid sequence: CASRPQGARVGYTF.